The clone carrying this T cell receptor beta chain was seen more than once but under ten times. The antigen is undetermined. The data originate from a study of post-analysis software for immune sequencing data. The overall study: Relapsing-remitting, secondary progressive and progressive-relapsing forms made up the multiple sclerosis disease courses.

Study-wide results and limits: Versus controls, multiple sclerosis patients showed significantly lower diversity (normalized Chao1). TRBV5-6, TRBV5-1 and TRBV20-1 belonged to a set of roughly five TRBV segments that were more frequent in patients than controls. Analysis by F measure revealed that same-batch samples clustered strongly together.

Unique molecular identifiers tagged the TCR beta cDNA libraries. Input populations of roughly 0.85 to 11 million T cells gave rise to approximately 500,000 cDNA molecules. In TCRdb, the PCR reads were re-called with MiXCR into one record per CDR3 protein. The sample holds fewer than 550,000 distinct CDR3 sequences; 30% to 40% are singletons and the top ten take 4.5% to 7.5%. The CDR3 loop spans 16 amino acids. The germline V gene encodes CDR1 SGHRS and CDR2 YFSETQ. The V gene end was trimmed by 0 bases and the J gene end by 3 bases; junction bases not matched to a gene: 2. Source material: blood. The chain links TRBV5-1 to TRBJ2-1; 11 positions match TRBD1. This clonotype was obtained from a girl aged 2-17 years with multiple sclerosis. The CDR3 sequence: CASSLDGTGGYNEQFF. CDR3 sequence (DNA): TGCGCCAGCAGCTTGGACGGGACAGGGGGCTACAATGAGCAGTTCTTC.